These T cell receptor beta chains were read from a single sample in a study of cytomegalovirus exposure and HLA in healthy donors. Produced via immunoSEQ multiplex PCR; TCRdb's table is partial and in-frame only. The table includes about 130,000 clones, approximately 74% detected once. Sequenced input: PBMCs. These receptors were taken from a man between 18 and 29 years old in good health and CMV-seropositive. The CDR3 runs from the conserved cysteine through the conserved F or W. Fields, in order: D gene, clone size, V gene, J gene, CDR3 protein, CDR3 DNA. The D gene is left open where the match is weak. Expanded clones are given a class, and other clones once, few, many or no size at all.

d_gene: NA
abundance: few
v_gene: TRBV10-1
j_gene: TRBJ1-1
CDR3aa: CASSETGIAEAFF
CDR3nt: TGCGCCAGCAGCGAGACAGGAATCGCTGAAGCTTTCTTT

d_gene: NA
abundance: NA
v_gene: TRBV2
j_gene: TRBJ2-7
CDR3aa: CASSGRAYEQYF
CDR3nt: TGTGCCAGCAGTGGACGGGCCTACGAGCAGTACTTC

d_gene: NA
abundance: NA
v_gene: TRBV5-6
j_gene: TRBJ1-4
CDR3aa: CASSLQPNEKLFF
CDR3nt: TGTGCCAGCAGCTTACAGCCGAATGAAAAACTGTTTTTT

d_gene: TRBD1
abundance: NA
v_gene: TRBV27
j_gene: TRBJ2-1
CDR3aa: CASGPILGQGPLEQFF
CDR3nt: TGTGCCAGCGGCCCCATATTGGGACAGGGGCCCCTTGAGCAGTTCTTC

d_gene: NA
abundance: NA
v_gene: TRBV18
j_gene: TRBJ1-1
CDR3aa: CASSPLTLGAGKEAFF
CDR3nt: TGTGCCAGCTCACCACTTACGCTGGGGGCAGGGAAAGAAGCTTTCTTT

d_gene: NA
abundance: few
v_gene: TRBV4-1
j_gene: TRBJ2-7
CDR3aa: CASSQVAFRGTSSYEQYF
CDR3nt: TGCGCCAGCAGCCAAGTTGCATTCAGGGGCACTAGCTCCTACGAGCAGTACTTC

d_gene: NA
abundance: NA
v_gene: TRBV5-4
j_gene: TRBJ2-7
CDR3aa: CASSFDSSGYEQYF
CDR3nt: TGTGCCAGCAGCTTTGACAGTAGTGGTTACGAGCAGTACTTC

d_gene: NA
abundance: once
v_gene: TRBV2
j_gene: TRBJ1-5
CDR3aa: CASRQDTNQPQHF
CDR3nt: TGTGCCAGCAGACAGGACACCAATCAGCCCCAGCATTTT

d_gene: TRBD1
abundance: few
v_gene: TRBV2
j_gene: TRBJ2-5
CDR3aa: CASSQQGSTQAQYF
CDR3nt: TGTGCCAGCAGTCAACAGGGGTCGACCCAGGCCCAGTACTTC

d_gene: NA
abundance: NA
v_gene: TRBV7-8
j_gene: TRBJ1-4
CDR3aa: CASSLADRGSGEKLFF
CDR3nt: TGTGCCAGCAGCTTAGCTGATAGGGGATCAGGGGAAAAACTGTTTTTT

d_gene: TRBD1
abundance: few
v_gene: TRBV5-6
j_gene: TRBJ1-3
CDR3aa: CASSPTGSSGNTIYF
CDR3nt: TGTGCCAGCAGCCCGACAGGGAGCTCTGGAAACACCATATATTTT

d_gene: TRBD1
abundance: once
v_gene: TRBV5-7
j_gene: TRBJ1-1
CDR3aa: CASSRQETGKSEAFF
CDR3nt: TGTGCCAGCAGCCGACAAGAGACAGGGAAGTCTGAAGCTTTCTTT

d_gene: NA
abundance: NA
v_gene: TRBV5-1
j_gene: TRBJ1-1
CDR3aa: CASGGIGLNTEAFF
CDR3nt: TGCGCCAGCGGAGGGATCGGTCTGAACACTGAAGCTTTCTTT

d_gene: TRBD2
abundance: NA
v_gene: TRBV9
j_gene: TRBJ2-7
CDR3aa: CASSLGTSGTYEQYF
CDR3nt: TGTGCCAGCAGCCTGGGGACTAGCGGTACCTACGAGCAGTACTTC

d_gene: TRBD1
abundance: few
v_gene: TRBV2
j_gene: TRBJ1-4
CDR3aa: CASSSTGGEKLFF
CDR3nt: TGTGCCAGCAGTTCGACAGGGGGCGAAAAACTGTTTTTT

d_gene: NA
abundance: few
v_gene: TRBV29-1
j_gene: TRBJ1-2
CDR3aa: CSVKLPGLSYGYTF
CDR3nt: TGCAGCGTTAAACTTCCGGGACTAAGCTATGGCTACACCTTC

d_gene: TRBD1
abundance: NA
v_gene: TRBV10-3
j_gene: TRBJ1-6
CDR3aa: CAISTGTGSGSPLHF
CDR3nt: TGTGCCATCAGCACGGGGACAGGGTCGGGTTCACCCCTCCACTTT

d_gene: NA
abundance: once
v_gene: TRBV9
j_gene: TRBJ2-1
CDR3aa: CASSRALSGGSYNEQFF
CDR3nt: TGTGCCAGCAGCCGAGCGCTTAGCGGCGGTTCATACAATGAGCAGTTCTTC

d_gene: NA
abundance: NA
v_gene: TRBV5-4
j_gene: TRBJ2-1
CDR3aa: CASSPVGGEQFF
CDR3nt: TGTGCCAGCAGCCCGGTAGGCGGTGAGCAGTTCTTC

d_gene: TRBD1
abundance: NA
v_gene: TRBV19
j_gene: TRBJ1-2
CDR3aa: CAALDRDRPNYGYTF
CDR3nt: TGTGCCGCCTTGGACAGGGATCGTCCTAACTATGGCTACACCTTC

d_gene: TRBD1
abundance: NA
v_gene: TRBV29-1
j_gene: TRBJ1-1
CDR3aa: CSVRQGWGMNTEAFF
CDR3nt: TGCAGCGTTAGACAGGGTTGGGGGATGAACACTGAAGCTTTCTTT

d_gene: TRBD1
abundance: NA
v_gene: TRBV28
j_gene: TRBJ2-7
CDR3aa: CASRGTGPDLNEQYF
CDR3nt: TGTGCCAGCAGGGGGACAGGCCCCGATTTGAACGAGCAGTACTTC